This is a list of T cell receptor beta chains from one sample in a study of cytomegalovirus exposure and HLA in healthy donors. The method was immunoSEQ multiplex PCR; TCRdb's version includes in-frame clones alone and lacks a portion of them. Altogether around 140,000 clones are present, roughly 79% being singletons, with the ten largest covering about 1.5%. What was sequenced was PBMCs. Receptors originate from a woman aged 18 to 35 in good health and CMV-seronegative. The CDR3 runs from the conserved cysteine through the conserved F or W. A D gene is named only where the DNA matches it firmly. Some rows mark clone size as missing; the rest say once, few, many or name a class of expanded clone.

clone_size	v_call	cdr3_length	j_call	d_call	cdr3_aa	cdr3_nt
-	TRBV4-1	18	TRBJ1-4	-	CASSQAGHHRANNEKLFF	TGCGCCAGCAGCCAAGCTGGACACCACAGAGCCAATAATGAAAAACTGTTTTTT
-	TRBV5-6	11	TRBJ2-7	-	CASRKTGKQYF	TGTGCCAGCAGGAAGACGGGGAAGCAGTACTTC
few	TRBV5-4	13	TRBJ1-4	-	CASSLVEGEKLFF	TGTGCCAGCAGTCTCGTTGAGGGTGAAAAACTGTTTTTT
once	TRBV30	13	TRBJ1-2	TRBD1	CAWSVSTGFGYTF	TGTGCCTGGAGCGTTTCGACAGGGTTTGGCTACACCTTC
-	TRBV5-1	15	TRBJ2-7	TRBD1	CASSLGQGIGYEQYF	TGCGCCAGCAGCTTGGGACAGGGGATTGGGTACGAGCAGTACTTC
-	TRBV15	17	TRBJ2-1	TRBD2	CATSRDQGGSSYNEQFF	TGTGCCACCAGCAGAGATCAAGGCGGGAGCTCCTACAATGAGCAGTTCTTC
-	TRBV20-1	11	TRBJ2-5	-	CSAMGPETQYF	TGCAGTGCTATGGGCCCAGAGACCCAGTACTTC
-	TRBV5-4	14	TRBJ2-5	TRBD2	CASKGAGGQETQYF	TGTGCCAGCAAGGGGGCGGGGGGGCAAGAGACCCAGTACTTC
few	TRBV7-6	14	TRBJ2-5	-	CASSFSQVQETQYF	TGTGCCAGCAGCTTCTCACAGGTTCAAGAGACCCAGTACTTC
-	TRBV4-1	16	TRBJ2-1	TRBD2	CASSQEAPLAVNEQFF	TGCGCCAGCAGCCAAGAGGCCCCGCTAGCGGTGAATGAGCAGTTCTTC
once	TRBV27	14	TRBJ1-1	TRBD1	CASSLSGTGDEAFF	TGTGCCAGCAGTTTATCGGGGACAGGGGACGAAGCTTTCTTT
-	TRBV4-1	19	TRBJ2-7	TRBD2	CASSPPPSGRAPGSYEQYF	TGCGCCAGCAGCCCCCCCCCTAGCGGGAGGGCCCCAGGCTCCTACGAGCAGTACTTC
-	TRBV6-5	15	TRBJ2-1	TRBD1	CASSRSPGTGNEQFF	TGTGCCAGCAGTCGGAGTCCCGGGACAGGGAACGAGCAGTTCTTC
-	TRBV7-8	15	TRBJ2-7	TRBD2	CASSLQGLAAYEQYF	TGTGCCAGCAGCTTACAAGGGCTAGCGGCCTACGAGCAGTACTTC
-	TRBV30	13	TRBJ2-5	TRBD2	CAWNRGGQETQYF	TGTGCCTGGAACCGGGGAGGGCAAGAGACCCAGTACTTC
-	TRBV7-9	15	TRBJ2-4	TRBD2	CASSSPSGSGNIQYF	TGTGCCAGCAGCTCCCCCAGCGGGAGCGGCAACATTCAGTACTTC
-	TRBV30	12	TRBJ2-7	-	CAWRGGTYEQYF	TGTGCCTGGAGGGGGGGAACCTACGAGCAGTACTTC
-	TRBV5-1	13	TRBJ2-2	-	CASREADTGELFF	TGCGCCAGCCGTGAAGCCGACACCGGGGAGCTGTTTTTT
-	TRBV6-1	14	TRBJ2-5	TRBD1	CASSEGTEQETQYF	TGTGCCAGCAGTGAGGGGACAGAACAAGAGACCCAGTACTTC
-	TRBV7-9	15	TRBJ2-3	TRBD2	CASSVQAREEDTQYF	TGTGCCAGCAGCGTCCAGGCCCGGGAGGAAGATACGCAGTATTTT
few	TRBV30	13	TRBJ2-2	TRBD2	CAWSPAGEGELFF	TGTGCCTGGAGTCCTGCGGGAGAGGGGGAGCTGTTTTTT
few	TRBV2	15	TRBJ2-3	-	CASTGTTRNGDTQYF	TGTGCCAGCACCGGGACGACTAGGAACGGGGATACGCAGTATTTT
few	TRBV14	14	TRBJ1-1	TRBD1	CASSSLDRVTEAFF	TGTGCCAGCAGCTCCCTGGACAGGGTGACTGAAGCTTTCTTT
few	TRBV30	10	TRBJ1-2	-	CAWRDTRLDF	TGTGCCTGGAGGGACACAAGGCTCGACTTC
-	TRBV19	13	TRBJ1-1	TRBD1	CASSGQGSTEAFF	TGTGCCAGCTCCGGACAGGGGAGCACTGAAGCTTTCTTT
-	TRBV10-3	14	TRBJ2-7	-	CAISESTRSDEQYF	TGTGCCATCAGTGAGTCGACTCGGAGTGACGAGCAGTACTTC
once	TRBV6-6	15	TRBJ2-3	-	CASSYQGSRTDTQYF	TGTGCCAGCAGTTACCAGGGCTCACGCACAGATACGCAGTATTTT
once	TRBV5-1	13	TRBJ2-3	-	CASSLDAGSTQYF	TGCGCCAGCAGCTTGGACGCCGGTTCTACGCAGTATTTT
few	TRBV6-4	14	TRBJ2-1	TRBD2	CASSDSSGSNEQFF	TGTGCCAGCAGTGACTCTAGCGGGAGCAATGAGCAGTTCTTC
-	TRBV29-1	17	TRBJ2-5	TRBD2	CSVERPFSSGRAVLRYF	TGCAGCGTTGAACGACCCTTCTCTAGCGGGAGGGCAGTTTTGAGGTACTTC
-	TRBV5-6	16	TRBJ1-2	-	CASSLVGERAGYGYTF	TGTGCCAGCAGCTTGGTTGGGGAGCGCGCAGGCTATGGCTACACCTTC
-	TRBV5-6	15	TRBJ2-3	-	CASSLEGIGTDTQYF	TGTGCCAGCAGCTTGGAGGGGATAGGCACAGATACGCAGTATTTT
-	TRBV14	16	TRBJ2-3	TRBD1	CASSLGTGGVSDTQYF	TGTGCCAGCAGCCTCGGGACAGGGGGCGTCTCGGATACGCAGTATTTT